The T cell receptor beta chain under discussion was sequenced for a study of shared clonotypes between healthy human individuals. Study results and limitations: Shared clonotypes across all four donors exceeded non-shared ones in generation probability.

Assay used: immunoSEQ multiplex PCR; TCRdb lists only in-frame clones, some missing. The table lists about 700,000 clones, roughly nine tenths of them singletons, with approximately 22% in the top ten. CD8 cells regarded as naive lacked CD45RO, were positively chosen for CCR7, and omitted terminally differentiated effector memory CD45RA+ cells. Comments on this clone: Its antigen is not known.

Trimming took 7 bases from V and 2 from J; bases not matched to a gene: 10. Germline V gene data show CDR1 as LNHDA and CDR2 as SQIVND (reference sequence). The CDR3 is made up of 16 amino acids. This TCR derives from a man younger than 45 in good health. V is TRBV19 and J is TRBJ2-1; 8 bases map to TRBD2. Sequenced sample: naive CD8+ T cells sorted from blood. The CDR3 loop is CASTTTPGGTYNEQFF. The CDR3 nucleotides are TGTGCCAGTACCACAACCCCGGGGGGGACCTACAATGAGCAGTTCTTC.